This T cell receptor (beta chain) is drawn from a study of tumor-infiltrating lymphocytes in primary liver carcinoma. Findings and limits, study-wide: A significantly higher top-250-clone fraction was found in tumors than in blood (p = 0.039).

About this clonotype itself: No antigen is known for it. Being one base from a much bigger clone, this may be a read error.

The roughly 20-34 mg bulk tissue piece was not sorted before simultaneous RNA and DNA extraction. Patients carried chronic HBV infection without prior treatment. TCR beta cDNA came from about 450 ng total RNA, primed with a constant-region primer. Nested multiplex PCR, run for three rounds with slightly modified ARM-PCR, yielded TCR beta libraries. A C-beta reverse primer was combined with TRBV1-TRBV30 forward primers in the first two PCR rounds, and each round had about 10 cycles. MiXCR, applied by TCRdb to the multiplex PCR reads, yields one record per CDR3 protein. Of tens of thousands of distinct CDR3 sequences listed, about three quarters are singletons. The CDR3 runs 14 residues. Germline V gives CDR1 GTSNPN, CDR2 SVGIG (reference sequence). The junction had 9 bases not matched to a gene; V was cut back by 4 bases and J by 5 bases.

The sample was liver tumor tissue from sampling region 1. Subset reported: tumor region T1, superior pole. The receptor was derived from a man aged 40-50 years with primary liver carcinoma and hepatitis B virus infection. This chain joins TRBV30 and TRBJ1-2, with 8 bases identical to TRBD1. This chain's CDR3 is CAWTYLQGEYGYTF. The CDR3 coding sequence is TGTGCCTGGACTTACCTACAGGGGGAATATGGCTACACCTTC.